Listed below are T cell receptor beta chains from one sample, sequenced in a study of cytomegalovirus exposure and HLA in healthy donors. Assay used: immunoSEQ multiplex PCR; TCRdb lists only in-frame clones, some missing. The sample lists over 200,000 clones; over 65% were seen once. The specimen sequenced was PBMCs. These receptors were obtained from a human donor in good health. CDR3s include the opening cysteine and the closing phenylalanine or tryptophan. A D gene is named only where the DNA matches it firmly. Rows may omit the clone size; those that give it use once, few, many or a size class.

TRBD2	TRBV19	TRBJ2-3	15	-	TGTGCCAGTAGCCAGCGGGGGGATCGCACAGATACGCAGTATTTT	CASSQRGDRTDTQYF
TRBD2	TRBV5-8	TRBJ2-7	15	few	TGTGCCAGCAGGAGGGAGGGGTTAATCTCCGTCGAGCAGTACTTC	CASRREGLISVEQYF
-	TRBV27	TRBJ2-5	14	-	TGTGCCAGCAGTACCATAGCAGAGTGGGAGACCCAGTACTTC	CASSTIAEWETQYF
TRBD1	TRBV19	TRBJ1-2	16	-	TGTGCCAGTATCCCACGTCTCGGGACAGAGGACTATGGCTACACCTTC	CASIPRLGTEDYGYTF
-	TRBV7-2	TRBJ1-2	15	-	TGTGCCAGCAGCCCACTACCCGGCGGGTTTTATGGCTACACCTTC	CASSPLPGGFYGYTF
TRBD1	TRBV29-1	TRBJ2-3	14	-	TGCAGCCTTGTGGACAGGCCCAGCACAGATACGCAGTATTTT	CSLVDRPSTDTQYF
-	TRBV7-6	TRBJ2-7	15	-	TGTGCCAGCAGCTCAGCAGGAGGACCGAGCTACGAGCAGTACTTC	CASSSAGGPSYEQYF
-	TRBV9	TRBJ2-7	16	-	TGTGCCAGCAGCGTAGGTGCCTATGGAGACTCCTACGAGCAGTACTTC	CASSVGAYGDSYEQYF
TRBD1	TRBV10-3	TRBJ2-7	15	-	TGTGCCATCAGTGGGGGGACAGGGGGCTCCTACGAGCAGTACTTC	CAISGGTGGSYEQYF
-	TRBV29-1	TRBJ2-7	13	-	TGCAGCGTTGCGGACTCCAACTCCTACGAGCAGTACTTC	CSVADSNSYEQYF
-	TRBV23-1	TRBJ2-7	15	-	TGCGCCAGCCGTTACCACAGGGAGTCTTCCTACGAGCAGTACTTC	CASRYHRESSYEQYF
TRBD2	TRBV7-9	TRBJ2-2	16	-	TGTGCCAGCAGCTTGTTAGCGGGAGCGAACACCGGGGAGCTGTTTTTT	CASSLLAGANTGELFF
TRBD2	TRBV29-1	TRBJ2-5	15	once	TGCAGCGTTGATAGTACTAGCGGTGCACGGGAGACCCAGTACTTC	CSVDSTSGARETQYF